This is a list of T cell receptor beta chains from one sample in a study of cytomegalovirus exposure and HLA in healthy donors. The protocol was immunoSEQ multiplex PCR, while the TCRdb copy is restricted to in-frame clones and leaves out a portion. Here the sample spans 200,000 to 250,000 clones, more than 75% being singletons. The specimen sequenced was PBMCs. Receptor source: a human donor in good health. CDR3s include the opening cysteine and the closing phenylalanine or tryptophan. The D gene is left open where the match is weak. The size of a clone is reported for some rows only, either as once, few or many, or as a class for expanded clones.

V,D,size,J,DNA,CDR3
TRBV29-1,TRBD1,.,TRBJ1-1,TGCAGCGTGACCTCGGACAGGGGCACTGAAGCTTTCTTT,CSVTSDRGTEAFF
TRBV5-1,.,.,TRBJ2-6,TGCGCCAGCAGCATCAACCCGGGGACTGGGGCCAACGTCCTGACTTTC,CASSINPGTGANVLTF
TRBV14,TRBD1,once,TRBJ1-4,TGTGCCAGCAGCCAAGGTCCGGGACAGGGGGTTGAAAAACTGTTTTTT,CASSQGPGQGVEKLFF
TRBV27,TRBD1,.,TRBJ1-5,TGTGCCAGCAGCGGACAGGGCGTTGATCAGCCCCAGCATTTT,CASSGQGVDQPQHF
TRBV6-1,.,.,TRBJ1-5,TGTGCCAGCAGTGTTAATAACAGGGTGAATCAGCCCCAGCATTTT,CASSVNNRVNQPQHF
TRBV20-1,.,few,TRBJ2-5,TGCAGTGCCCTCCGAGTACAGACCCAGTACTTC,CSALRVQTQYF
TRBV5-5,TRBD2,.,TRBJ2-1,TGTGCCAGCAGCCCTCGGGGGGAGACATACAATGAGCAGTTCTTC,CASSPRGETYNEQFF
TRBV7-9,.,.,TRBJ1-3,TGTGCCAGCAGCATGGCCGGGAACTCTGGAAACACCATATATTTT,CASSMAGNSGNTIYF
TRBV6-5,.,once,TRBJ2-2,TGTGCCAGCAGTTACGCAGGGGTTGTAGACACCGGGGAGCTGTTTTTT,CASSYAGVVDTGELFF
TRBV18,.,.,TRBJ2-3,TGTGCCAGCTCACCACCGGTACAGGTACGTAACACAGATACGCAGTATTTT,CASSPPVQVRNTDTQYF
TRBV7-8,.,.,TRBJ2-2,TGTGCCAGCAGCCCAGGGAAGACCACCGGGGAGCTGTTTTTT,CASSPGKTTGELFF
TRBV19,.,.,TRBJ2-1,TGTGCCAGTAGTATCCGACTGGAGCAGTTCTTC,CASSIRLEQFF
TRBV9,.,.,TRBJ1-2,TGTGCCAGCAGCGTATATGCGGGGCAGCCAGATGGCTACACCTTC,CASSVYAGQPDGYTF
TRBV7-9,TRBD1,.,TRBJ2-7,TGTGCCAGCAGCCCGGGACAGGTCGAGCTAGGGGAGCAGTACTTC,CASSPGQVELGEQYF
TRBV11-2,.,.,TRBJ2-1,TGTGCCAGCAGGAAACTAGCAAATGAGCAGTTCTTC,CASRKLANEQFF
TRBV27,TRBD1,.,TRBJ1-2,TGTGCCAGCAGTTCCAAGGGGACAGGGAACTATGGCTACACCTTC,CASSSKGTGNYGYTF
TRBV5-8,.,.,TRBJ2-7,TGTGCCAGCCGGCGTCGCTTTTCGGGAGACGAGCAGTACTTC,CASRRRFSGDEQYF
TRBV30,TRBD2,.,TRBJ2-5,TGTGCCTGGGACGTTATAGCGGGAGGCGAGACCCAGTACTTC,CAWDVIAGGETQYF
TRBV6-6,.,.,TRBJ1-2,TGTGCCAGCAGTACAGATAACTATGGCTACACCTTC,CASSTDNYGYTF
TRBV19,TRBD2,.,TRBJ2-5,TGTGCCAGTAGCAGGAGGGGACTAGCGGGAGGGCCTGGGGGAGAGACCCAGTACTTC,CASSRRGLAGGPGGETQYF
TRBV10-3,.,.,TRBJ2-2,TGTGCCATCAGTGAGTCCACAACAACCGGGGAGCTGTTTTTT,CAISESTTTGELFF
TRBV6-5,.,few,TRBJ2-7,TGTGCCAGCAGTTACGGACGGGAGCGGGACGAGCAGTACTTC,CASSYGRERDEQYF
TRBV15,.,.,TRBJ2-1,TGTGCCACCAGCAGGGGAGTTCGAGCTGAGCAGTTCTTC,CATSRGVRAEQFF
TRBV28,.,.,TRBJ1-5,TGTGCCAGCAGTTTACAGGGTGGCAATCAGCCCCAGCATTTT,CASSLQGGNQPQHF
TRBV19,TRBD1,.,TRBJ2-7,TGTGCCAGTAGTATATGGGACAGCGGCCGGTCCAACGAGCAGTACTTC,CASSIWDSGRSNEQYF
TRBV5-1,.,.,TRBJ2-1,TGCGCCAGCAGCTTGGAGGGCGGGGTCAATGAGCAGTTCTTC,CASSLEGGVNEQFF
TRBV25-1,.,.,TRBJ2-7,TGTGCCAGCAGCGATACCCGACAGGCCTACGAGCAGTACTTC,CASSDTRQAYEQYF
TRBV7-9,TRBD2,.,TRBJ2-1,TGTGCCAGCAGCTTAAGCGGGCAGCGGGAGCTACTCAATGAGCAGTTCTTC,CASSLSGQRELLNEQFF
TRBV7-2,.,once,TRBJ2-3,TGTGCCAGCAGCTTTAAGAGGACAGACGGCACAGATACGCAGTATTTT,CASSFKRTDGTDTQYF
TRBV2,.,.,TRBJ1-3,TGTGCCAGCAGTGACAGGGTCGCTGGAAACACCATATATTTT,CASSDRVAGNTIYF
TRBV5-6,.,.,TRBJ2-1,TGTGCCAGCAGCACGACATTATACAATGAGCAGTTCTTC,CASSTTLYNEQFF
TRBV18,.,.,TRBJ1-4,TGTGCCAGCTCACCAAGCGAGGGGGATGAAAAACTGTTTTTT,CASSPSEGDEKLFF
TRBV19,.,.,TRBJ2-7,TGTGCCAGTAGTATGATGATTGGGCTAGCGTACGAGCAGTACTTC,CASSMMIGLAYEQYF
TRBV13,TRBD1,.,TRBJ2-7,TGTGCCAGCAGCCGGGGGACAGGGAGTCCGTACGAGCAGTACTTC,CASSRGTGSPYEQYF
TRBV18,.,.,TRBJ2-7,TGTGCCAGCTCACCAAATAGGGACATCAGCTACGAGCAGTACTTC,CASSPNRDISYEQYF
TRBV18,TRBD1,.,TRBJ1-4,TGTGCCAGCTCACCGGGACAGTCCGGAACTAATGAAAAACTGTTTTTT,CASSPGQSGTNEKLFF
TRBV19,.,.,TRBJ2-6,TGTGCCAGTAGTATAGGGCTGACTGGGGCCAACGTCCTGACTTTC,CASSIGLTGANVLTF
TRBV12-5,.,once,TRBJ2-3,TGTGCTAGTGGTTTCGCTGGCTCAGATACGCAGTATTTT,CASGFAGSDTQYF
TRBV6-5,TRBD1,.,TRBJ1-1,TGTGCCAGCAGTCTGCAGGGGGGAAAAGTATCTTTCTTT,CASSLQGGKVSFF
TRBV25-1,.,.,TRBJ2-1,TGTGCCAGCAGATTTCTAGCGACCTCCTACAATGAGCAGTTCTTC,CASRFLATSYNEQFF
TRBV9,.,.,TRBJ1-2,TGTGCCAGCAGCGTAGCTCCGTCAGCTAACTATGGCTACACCTTC,CASSVAPSANYGYTF
TRBV28,TRBD1,few,TRBJ1-4,TGTGCCAGCAGTTTGGGGGGGACAGGGTATGAAAAACTGTTTTTT,CASSLGGTGYEKLFF
TRBV27,TRBD2,.,TRBJ2-4,TGTGCCAGCAGTTTCGGGACTAGCGGGAGAAGGGGCAACATTCAGTACTTC,CASSFGTSGRRGNIQYF
TRBV7-6,TRBD1,.,TRBJ2-2,TGTGCCAGCAGAGACCCGGGACAGGGAGACACCGGGGAGCTGTTTTTT,CASRDPGQGDTGELFF
TRBV28,TRBD1,.,TRBJ2-7,TGTGCCAGCATGAGTGGACAGGCGAATTACGAGCAGTACTTC,CASMSGQANYEQYF
TRBV6-1,.,.,TRBJ2-6,TGTGCCAGCAGTGAAGACCTGCAGTTATTTTCTGGGGCCAACGTCCTGACTTTC,CASSEDLQLFSGANVLTF
TRBV7-2,TRBD1,.,TRBJ2-3,TGTGCCAGCAGCCCTAGCCCCCGGGACAGGGGCACAGATACGCAGTATTTT,CASSPSPRDRGTDTQYF
TRBV6-1,TRBD2,.,TRBJ2-7,TGTGCCAGCAGTGAAGCCTCAGTACTAGCGCGATCCTACGAGCAGTACTTC,CASSEASVLARSYEQYF
TRBV14,.,.,TRBJ2-3,TGTGCCAGCAGCCAGCGACTAGTATCAGATACGCAGTATTTT,CASSQRLVSDTQYF
TRBV28,.,.,TRBJ2-4,TGTGCCAGCAGTTTATTAGTTCCAGGGCGTGCCAAAAACATTCAGTACTTC,CASSLLVPGRAKNIQYF